The sequence of this T cell receptor beta chain was determined in a study of blood T cell repertoires in COVID-19. Study context: The cDNA or gDNA used as material had been derived from T cells, B-cell-depleted T cells, or PBMCs.

How the authors handled the data: Estimates of nucleated cell counts were drawn from the amplification of reference gene primers. Sequencing was performed with immunoSEQ multiplex PCR; in TCRdb, only in-frame clones are kept and a portion is missing. That table is the source of V, J and clone size, and D and trimming were worked out from the DNA. The table lists hundreds of thousands of clones, roughly 91% of them singletons. The V end was cut by 2 bases, the J end by 0 bases, with 8 bases between. The CDR3 is 15 amino acids. Germline V gene lookup returns CDR1 SGDLS and CDR2 YYNGEE. The chain links TRBV9 to TRBJ2-2; D is undetermined. Input material: peripheral blood. This receptor was identified in a woman aged 25 to 39 with COVID-19, enrolled during active disease. CDR3 residues: CASSVRITNTGELFF. CDR3 nucleotides: TGTGCCAGCAGCGTCCGTATAACGAACACCGGGGAGCTGTTTTTT.